One T cell receptor beta chain is described in this entry. Antigen: not known. The CDR3 has 17 residues. V trimming: 1 base; J trimming: 8 bases; junction bases outside the gene matches: 14. Per germline, CDR1 SGHTA and CDR2 FQGTGA. These data originate in a study of Ad26.COV2.S vaccination and SARS-CoV-2 variants. Study-wide results and limits: Reportedly, after vaccination the spike-specific CD8+ and CD4+ T cell responses displayed substantial breadth.

Produced via immunoSEQ multiplex PCR; TCRdb's table is partial and in-frame only. The sample consists of some 340,000 clones, around 84% of them appearing once. Described treatment: approximately 18 received Ad26.COV2.S at low or high dose, single or two shots; roughly five received placebo; per-sample allocation not given. The study sampled participants on day 63 after the first vaccine or placebo injection. This clonotype originated in a person aged 18-60 years who received the Ad26.COV2.S COVID-19 vaccine or a placebo. The chain joins TRBV7-3 to TRBJ2-1, with 7 nucleotides matching TRBD1. The material sequenced was peripheral blood, taken in a trial of Ad26.COV2.S vaccine versus placebo. The CDR3 region has the DNA TGTGCCAGCAGCTTAAGGTCAGCGGCAGGGGGAAGGGATGAGCAGTTCTTC. This encodes CASSLRSAAGGRDEQFF.